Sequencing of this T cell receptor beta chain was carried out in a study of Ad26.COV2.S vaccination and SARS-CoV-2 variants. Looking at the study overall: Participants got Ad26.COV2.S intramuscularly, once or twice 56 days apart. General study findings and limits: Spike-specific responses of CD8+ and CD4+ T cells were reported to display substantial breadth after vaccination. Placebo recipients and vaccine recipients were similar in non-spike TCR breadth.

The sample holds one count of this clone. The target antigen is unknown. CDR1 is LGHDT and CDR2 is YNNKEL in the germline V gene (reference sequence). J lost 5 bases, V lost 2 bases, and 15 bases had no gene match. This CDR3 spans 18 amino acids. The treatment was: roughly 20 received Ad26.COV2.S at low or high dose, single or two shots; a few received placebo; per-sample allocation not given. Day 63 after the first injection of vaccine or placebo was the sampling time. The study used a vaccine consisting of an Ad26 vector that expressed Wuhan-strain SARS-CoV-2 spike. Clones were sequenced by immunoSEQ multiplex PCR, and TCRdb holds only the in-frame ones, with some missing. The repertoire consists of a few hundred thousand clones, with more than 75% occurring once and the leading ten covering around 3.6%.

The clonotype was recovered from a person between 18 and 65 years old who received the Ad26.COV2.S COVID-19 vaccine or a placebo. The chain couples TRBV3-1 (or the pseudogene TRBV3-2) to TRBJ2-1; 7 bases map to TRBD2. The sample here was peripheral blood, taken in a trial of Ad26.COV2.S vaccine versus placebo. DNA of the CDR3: TGTGCCAGCAGCCAAAGCCCATCGGCTAGCGGACCAGACAATGAGCAGTTCTTC. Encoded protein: CASSQSPSASGPDNEQFF.